This TCR beta chain was found in a study of human T cells and chemical hapten exposure. Study context: During the approximately 25-week study period, patients had diphenylcyclopropenone applied to the scalp every week.

As for time point: pre-sensitization, week 0. The treatment is: therapeutic diphenylcyclopropenone sensitization with weekly scalp DPC. Single cDNA molecules in the library carried unique molecular identifiers attached during preparation. Original data processing: Sample-level TCR yields exhibited a median of 95,638, with a range of roughly 23,224 to 700,000. Via MiXCR, TCRdb re-called the RACE reads, giving one row per CDR3 protein. The V and J calls shown here were made by TCRdb, not taken from the authors' results. The table includes around 200,000 distinct CDR3 sequences, under 35% detected once. This receptor was obtained from a woman in her thirties with alopecia areata. Some clones in this sample may be carry-over from other donors' samples. Sequenced here: whole blood, sampled in connection with sensitization to the hapten diphenylcyclopropenone (DPC).

The CDR3 DNA reads TGCGCCAGCAGCCAAACAGCCAAAAACATTCAGTACTTC. This gives the protein CASSQTAKNIQYF. The chain employs TRBV4-3 and TRBJ2-4; no clear D. This CDR3 comprises 13 residues. Trimming removed 2 bases from V and 0 bases from J, with 2 bases in between. Germline loops: CDR1 LGHNA, CDR2 YSLEER.